This T cell receptor beta chain originates from a study of T cell repertoires in cytomegalovirus infection. The wider study: TCR beta signatures that were public indicated CMV infection and matching HLA type.

There are 21 residues in the CDR3. Looked up from germline, CDR1 is MNHEY and CDR2 is SVGAGI. The trim removed 2 bases at V and 0 bases at J, leaving 20 bases unmatched. MiXCR, applied by TCRdb to the reads, yields one record per CDR3 protein. The table lists 550,000 to 850,000 distinct CDR3 sequences, about 33% of them singletons, with approximately 18% in the top ten. Points from the study as a whole: HLA-C-restricted TCR beta clonotypes specific for CMV led the ex vivo response. Carriers of CMV and the relevant HLA type were discriminated by public TCR beta frequency.

In regard to this clonotype: Its antigen is unidentified.

This TCR came from a human donor in good health (CMV status not recorded). Some clones in this sample may be carry-over from other donors' samples. Here the sequenced sample was cultured PBMCs, taken from culture after CMV antigen stimulation. The gene calls are TRBV6-5 and TRBJ2-7, with 9 bases matching TRBD2. CDR3 amino acids: CASSYPLAGGPYTGGSYEQYF. CDR3 sequence (DNA): TGTGCCAGCAGTTACCCCCTGGCGGGAGGGCCCTACACGGGCGGCTCCTACGAGCAGTACTTC.